Listed below are T cell receptor beta chains from one sample, sequenced in a study of read filtering for tumor transcriptome and immune sequencing. MiXCR was run by TCRdb on the reads, yielding one entry per CDR3 protein. The sample yields around 65,000 distinct CDR3 sequences, approximately 18% seen once. The sample comprised a population of CD138-negative cells sorted from bone marrow. The receptor set was obtained from a donor at least 40 years old with multiple myeloma. Each CDR3 is given with its conserved first and last residue. A D gene is named only where the DNA matches it firmly. Part of the rows lack a size; the others show once, few, many or a class for expanded clones.

d_call,j_call,clone_size,v_call,cdr3_nt,cdr3_aa
.,TRBJ2-3,many,TRBV10-1,TGCGCCAGCAGTGAATATATGGCAGATACGCAGTATTTT,CASSEYMADTQYF
TRBD2,TRBJ2-1,many,TRBV6-2/TRBV6-3,TGTGCCAGCAGTTGGGGGGGCTCCTACAATGAGCAGTTCTTC,CASSWGGSYNEQFF
.,TRBJ1-1,.,TRBV10-2,TGCGCCAGCACTACCAGACTGAAAACTGAAGTTTTCTTT,CASTTRLKTEVFF
.,TRBJ2-7,many,TRBV6-5,TGTGCCAGCAGTTCGCCCGGGCCCCCGGGGGAGCAGTACTTC,CASSSPGPPGEQYF
TRBD1,TRBJ2-1,medium-sized,TRBV27,TGTGCCAGCAGCATTGTTGGGACAGGGCTAAATGAGCAGTTCTTC,CASSIVGTGLNEQFF
.,TRBJ2-1,many,TRBV18,TGTGCCAGCTCGCGTAGCGGATCGGTCACCAATGAGCAGTTCTTC,CASSRSGSVTNEQFF
TRBD1,TRBJ1-1,many,TRBV6-2/TRBV6-3,TGTGCCAGCAGTTACTCGAGGGACAGGGCGAACACTGAAGCTTTCTTT,CASSYSRDRANTEAFF
.,TRBJ1-2,many,TRBV7-9,TGTGCCACCCCGTGGGGCCCATATGGCTACACCTTC,CATPWGPYGYTF
TRBD2,TRBJ2-4,many,TRBV4-2,TGTGCCAGCAGCCAACTCCGCTCGGGAGGCGGGGCCAAAAACATTCAGTACTTC,CASSQLRSGGGAKNIQYF
.,TRBJ2-7,.,TRBV20-1,TGCAGTGCTAGGGTGGACCGCGAGCAGTACTTC,CSARVDREQYF
.,TRBJ1-1,many,TRBV5-1,TGCGCCAGCAGTCAAACTGGGGCGGTGAACACTGAAGCTTTCTTT,CASSQTGAVNTEAFF
.,TRBJ1-1,many,TRBV6-1,TGTGCCAGCCCCCCCTTCCCGGGGCAGCCGAATCGGATAATGAACACTGAAGCTTTCTTT,CASPPFPGQPNRIMNTEAFF